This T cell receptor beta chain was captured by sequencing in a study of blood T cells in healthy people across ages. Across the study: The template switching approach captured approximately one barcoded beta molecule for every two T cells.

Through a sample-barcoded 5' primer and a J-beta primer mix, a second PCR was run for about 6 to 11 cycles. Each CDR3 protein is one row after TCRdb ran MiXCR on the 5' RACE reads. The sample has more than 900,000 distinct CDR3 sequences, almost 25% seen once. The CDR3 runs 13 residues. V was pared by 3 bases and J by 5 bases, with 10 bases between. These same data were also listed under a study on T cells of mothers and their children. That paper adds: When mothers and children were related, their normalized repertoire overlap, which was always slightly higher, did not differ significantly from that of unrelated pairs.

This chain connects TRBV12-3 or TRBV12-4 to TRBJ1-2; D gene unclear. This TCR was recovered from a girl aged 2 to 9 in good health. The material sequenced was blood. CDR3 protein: CASSFQRVYGYTF. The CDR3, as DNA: TGTGCCAGCAGTTTCCAGAGGGTATATGGCTACACCTTC.